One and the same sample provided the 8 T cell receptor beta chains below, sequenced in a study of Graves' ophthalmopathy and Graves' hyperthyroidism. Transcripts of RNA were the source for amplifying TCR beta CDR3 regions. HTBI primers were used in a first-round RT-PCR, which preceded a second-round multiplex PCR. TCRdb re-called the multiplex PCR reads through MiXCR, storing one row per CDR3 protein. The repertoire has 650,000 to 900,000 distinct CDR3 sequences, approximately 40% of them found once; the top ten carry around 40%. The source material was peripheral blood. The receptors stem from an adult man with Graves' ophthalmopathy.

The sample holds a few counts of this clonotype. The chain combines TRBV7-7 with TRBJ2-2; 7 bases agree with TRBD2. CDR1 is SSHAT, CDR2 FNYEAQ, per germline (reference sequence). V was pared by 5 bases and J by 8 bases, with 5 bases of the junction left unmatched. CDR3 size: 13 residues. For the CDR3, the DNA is TGTGCCAGCAGCCAGACTAGCTTTGGGGAGCTGTTTTTT. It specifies CASSQTSFGELFF.

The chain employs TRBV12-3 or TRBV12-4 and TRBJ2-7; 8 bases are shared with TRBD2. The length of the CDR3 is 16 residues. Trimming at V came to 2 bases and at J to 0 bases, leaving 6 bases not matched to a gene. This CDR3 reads CASSLTSGRSSYEQYF. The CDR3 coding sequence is TGTGCCAGCAGTTTAACTAGCGGACGAAGCTCCTACGAGCAGTACTTC.

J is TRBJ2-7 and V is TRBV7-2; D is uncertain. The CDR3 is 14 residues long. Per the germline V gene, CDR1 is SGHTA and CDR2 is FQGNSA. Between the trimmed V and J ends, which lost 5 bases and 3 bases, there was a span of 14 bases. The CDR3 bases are TGTGCCAGCAGCCCTCGTGGCGGCTACTACGAGCAGTACTTC. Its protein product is CASSPRGGYYEQYF.

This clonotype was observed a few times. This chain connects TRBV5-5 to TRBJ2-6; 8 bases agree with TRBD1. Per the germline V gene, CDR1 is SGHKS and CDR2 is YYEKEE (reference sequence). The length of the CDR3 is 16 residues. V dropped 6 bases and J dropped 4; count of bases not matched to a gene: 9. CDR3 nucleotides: TGTGCCAGCAACCTTCAGGGGGCGCTGGGGGCCAACGTCCTGACTTTC. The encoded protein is CASNLQGALGANVLTF.

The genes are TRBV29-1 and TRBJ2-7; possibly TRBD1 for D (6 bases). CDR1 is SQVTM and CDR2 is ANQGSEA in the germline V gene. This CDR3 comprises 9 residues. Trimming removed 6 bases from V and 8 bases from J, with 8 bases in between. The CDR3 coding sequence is TGCAGCGTCACAGGGAAGCAGTACTTC. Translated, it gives CSVTGKQYF.

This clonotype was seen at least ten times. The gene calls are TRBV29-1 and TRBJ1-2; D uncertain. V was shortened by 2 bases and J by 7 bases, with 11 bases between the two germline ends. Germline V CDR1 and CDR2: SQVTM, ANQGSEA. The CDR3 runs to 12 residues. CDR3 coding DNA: TGCAGCGTTGAACGCGCAATTGGTGGCTACACCTTC. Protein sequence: CSVERAIGGYTF.

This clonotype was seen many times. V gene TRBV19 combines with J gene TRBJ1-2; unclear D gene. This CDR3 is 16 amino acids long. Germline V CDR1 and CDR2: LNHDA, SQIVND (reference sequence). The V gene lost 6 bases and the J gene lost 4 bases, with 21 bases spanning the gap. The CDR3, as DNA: TGTGCCAGTAGCCATCGACGGGCCGCCGTGAGCTATGGCTACACCTTC. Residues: CASSHRRAAVSYGYTF.

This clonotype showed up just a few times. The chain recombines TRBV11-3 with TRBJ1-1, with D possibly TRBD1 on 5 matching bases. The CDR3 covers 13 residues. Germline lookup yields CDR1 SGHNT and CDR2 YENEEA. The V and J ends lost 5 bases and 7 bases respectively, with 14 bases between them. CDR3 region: CASSPGGRGEAFF. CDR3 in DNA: TGTGCCAGCAGCCCCGGGGGACGGGGTGAAGCTTTCTTT.